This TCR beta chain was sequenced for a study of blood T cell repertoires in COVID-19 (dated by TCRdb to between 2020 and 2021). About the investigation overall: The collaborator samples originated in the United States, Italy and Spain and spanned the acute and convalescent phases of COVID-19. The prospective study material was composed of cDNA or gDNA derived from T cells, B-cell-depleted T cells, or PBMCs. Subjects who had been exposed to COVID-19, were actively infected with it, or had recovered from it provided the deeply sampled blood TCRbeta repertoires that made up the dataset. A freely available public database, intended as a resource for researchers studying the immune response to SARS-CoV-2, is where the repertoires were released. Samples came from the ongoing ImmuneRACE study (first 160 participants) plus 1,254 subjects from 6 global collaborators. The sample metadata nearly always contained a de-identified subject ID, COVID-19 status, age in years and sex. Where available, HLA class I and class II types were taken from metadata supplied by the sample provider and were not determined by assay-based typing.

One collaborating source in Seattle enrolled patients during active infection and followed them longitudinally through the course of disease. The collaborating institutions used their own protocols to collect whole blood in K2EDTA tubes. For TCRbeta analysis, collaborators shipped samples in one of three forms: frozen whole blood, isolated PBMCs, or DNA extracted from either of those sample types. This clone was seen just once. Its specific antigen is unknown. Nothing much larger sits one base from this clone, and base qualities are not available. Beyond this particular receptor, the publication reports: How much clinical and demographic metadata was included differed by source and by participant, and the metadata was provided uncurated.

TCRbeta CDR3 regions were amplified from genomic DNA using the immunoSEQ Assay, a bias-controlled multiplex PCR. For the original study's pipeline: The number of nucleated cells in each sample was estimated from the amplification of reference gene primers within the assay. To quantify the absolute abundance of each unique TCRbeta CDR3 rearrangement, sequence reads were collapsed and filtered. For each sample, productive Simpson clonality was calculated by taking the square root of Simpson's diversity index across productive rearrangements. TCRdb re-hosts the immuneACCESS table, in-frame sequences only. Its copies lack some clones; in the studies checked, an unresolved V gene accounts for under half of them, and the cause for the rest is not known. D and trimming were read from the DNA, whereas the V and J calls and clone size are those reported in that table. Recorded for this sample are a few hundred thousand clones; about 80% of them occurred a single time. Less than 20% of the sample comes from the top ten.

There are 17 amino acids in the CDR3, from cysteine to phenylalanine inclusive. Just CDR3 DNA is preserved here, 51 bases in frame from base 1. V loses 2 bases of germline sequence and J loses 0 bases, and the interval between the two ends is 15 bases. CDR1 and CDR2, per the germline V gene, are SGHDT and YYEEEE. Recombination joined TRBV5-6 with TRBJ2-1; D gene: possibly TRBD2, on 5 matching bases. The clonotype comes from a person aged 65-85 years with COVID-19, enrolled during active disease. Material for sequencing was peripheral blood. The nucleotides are TGTGCCAGCAGCTTAGCGGACTTGCCGAGCTCCTACAATGAGCAGTTCTTC. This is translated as CASSLADLPSSYNEQFF.